This TCR beta chain was profiled in a study of a mutant IDH1 vaccine in newly diagnosed glioma. Study context: The earlier regimen, radiotherapy, temozolomide, or both, was most often both. Study-level results: A vaccine-induced immune response developed in 93.3% of the patients. Any relationship between pseudoprogression and changes in top peripheral T cell clonotypes seemed absent.

This sample's time point: baseline, week 1 (first vaccination visit). Treatment here: pre-vaccination baseline after standard-of-care therapy. The donor cohort comprised cases of new WHO grade 3 or 4 IDH1-mutant, ATRX-lost astrocytoma. Assay: immunoSEQ multiplex PCR; the TCRdb copy retains only in-frame clones and omits some. The sample has about 34,000 clones, about four fifths seen once; the top ten hold roughly 9%. As concerns this clone: Antigen unknown.

Germline CDR1 is MNHEY and CDR2 is SVGAGI. This CDR3 has 13 amino acids. J was trimmed by 4 bases and V by 6 bases; bases with no gene match: 5. This chain joins TRBV6-5 and TRBJ1-1; 7 bases line up with TRBD1. This TCR was recovered from a man aged 45-65 years with glioma. Some clones in this sample may be carry-over from other donors' samples. The source material was peripheral blood mononuclear cells (PBMCs), sampled from a glioma patient treated with radiotherapy, temozolomide or both. CDR3 sequence: CASSGQAVTEAFF. CDR3 coding DNA: TGTGCCAGCAGCGGACAGGCGGTCACTGAAGCTTTCTTT.